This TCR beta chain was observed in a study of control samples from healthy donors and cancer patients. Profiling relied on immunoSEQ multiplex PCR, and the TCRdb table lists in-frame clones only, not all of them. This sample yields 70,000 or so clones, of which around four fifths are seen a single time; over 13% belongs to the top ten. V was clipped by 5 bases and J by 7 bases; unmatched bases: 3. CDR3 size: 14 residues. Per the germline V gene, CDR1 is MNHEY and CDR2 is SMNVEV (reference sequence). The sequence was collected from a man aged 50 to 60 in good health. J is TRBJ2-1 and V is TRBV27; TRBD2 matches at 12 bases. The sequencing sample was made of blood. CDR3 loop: CASSLAGGENEQFF. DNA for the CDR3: TGTGCCAGCAGTCTAGCGGGAGGGGAGAATGAGCAGTTCTTC.